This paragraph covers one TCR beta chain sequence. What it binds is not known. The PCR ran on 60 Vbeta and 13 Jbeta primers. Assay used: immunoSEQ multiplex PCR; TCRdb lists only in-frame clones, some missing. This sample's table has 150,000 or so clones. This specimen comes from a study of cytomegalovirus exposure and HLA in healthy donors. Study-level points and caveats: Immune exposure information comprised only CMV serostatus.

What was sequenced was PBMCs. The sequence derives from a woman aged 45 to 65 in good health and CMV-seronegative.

DNA of the CDR3: TGTGCCTGGGGCCATATTATTTATGGCTACACCTTC. Its translation: CAWGHIIYGYTF. V is TRBV30 and J is TRBJ1-2; D not certain. Germline CDR1 GTSNPN, CDR2 SVGIG (reference sequence). V was clipped by 5 bases and J by 5 bases, with 12 bases between them. This CDR3 region has 12 residues. The whole variable domain, filled in from reference TRBV30 and TRBJ1-2, reads SQTIHQWPATLVQPVGSPLSLECTVEGTSNPNLYWYRQAAGRGLQLLFYSVGIGQISSEVPQNLSASRPQDRQFILSSKKLLLSDSGFYLCAWGHIIYGYTFGSGTRLTVV.